Listed here is a single TCR beta chain. CD45RO-negative, CCR7-selected cells formed the naive CD8 fraction, which excluded terminally differentiated effector memory CD45RA+ cells. Measured with immunoSEQ multiplex PCR; TCRdb has only the in-frame clones, and not every one. Altogether under 2,000,000 clones are present, roughly 95% being singletons, with the ten largest covering 0.95% to 1.5%. This record comes from a study of shared clonotypes between healthy human individuals. The CDR3 has 18 residues. The germline V gene encodes CDR1 SQVTM and CDR2 ANQGSEA. Germline trimming cut 3 bases from V and 0 bases from J; bases unmatched to any gene: 14.

Sequencing used naive CD8+ T cells sorted from blood. The sequence derives from a man aged 18 to 29 in good health. V gene TRBV29-1 combines with J gene TRBJ2-3; 8 bases match TRBD2. CDR3 protein: CSVDGIAGQVASTDTQYF. The CDR3 DNA is TGCAGCGTTGATGGGATAGCGGGGCAAGTAGCTAGCACAGATACGCAGTATTTT.